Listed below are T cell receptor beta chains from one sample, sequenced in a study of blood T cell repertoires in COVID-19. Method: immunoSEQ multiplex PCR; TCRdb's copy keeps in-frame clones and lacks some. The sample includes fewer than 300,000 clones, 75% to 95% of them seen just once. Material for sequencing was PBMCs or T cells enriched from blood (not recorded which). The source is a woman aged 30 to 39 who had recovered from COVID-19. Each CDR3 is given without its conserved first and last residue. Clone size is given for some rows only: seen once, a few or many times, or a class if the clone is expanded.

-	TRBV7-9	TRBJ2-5	ASSLGPIQETQY
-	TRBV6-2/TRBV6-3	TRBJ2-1	ASSYSSAGGSYNEQF
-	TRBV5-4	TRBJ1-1	ASSQKTAPSEAF
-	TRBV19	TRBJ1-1	ASSIAAGETEAF
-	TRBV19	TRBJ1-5	ASSIRTGGYQPQH
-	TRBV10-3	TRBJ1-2	AMKGQGGDGYT
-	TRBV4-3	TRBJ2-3	ASSLHLLAGGGDTQY
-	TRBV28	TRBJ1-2	ASSLGAALENGYT
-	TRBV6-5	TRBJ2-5	ASSSLAEQETQY
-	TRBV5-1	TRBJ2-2	ASSLAGSNTGELF
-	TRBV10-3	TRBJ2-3	AITGRDGGHTDTQY
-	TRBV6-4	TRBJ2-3	ASSRWDRGDHDTQY
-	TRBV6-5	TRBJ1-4	ASRRRGSEKLF
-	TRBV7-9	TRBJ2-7	ASSLDSSYEQY
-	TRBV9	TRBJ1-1	ASSSHTPGNTEAF
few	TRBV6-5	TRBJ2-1	ASSYSSGSSYNEQF
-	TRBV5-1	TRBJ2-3	ASSLDLSTDTQY
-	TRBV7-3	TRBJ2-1	ASSARRGNGEQF
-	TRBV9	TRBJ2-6	ASQRGSGANVLT
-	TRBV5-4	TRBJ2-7	ASSSTSFTLSEQY
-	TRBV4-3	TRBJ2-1	ASSQDRLAGRGGEQF